The 9 T cell receptor beta chains below were found in one sample sequenced in a study of human T cells and chemical hapten exposure. Time point noted: pre-sensitization, week 0. As for treatment: therapeutic diphenylcyclopropenone sensitization with weekly scalp DPC. TCRdb itself ran the RACE reads through MiXCR, one entry per CDR3 protein. The table includes 85,000 to 100,000 distinct CDR3 sequences, 10% to 11% detected once. Sequences were derived from whole blood, sampled in connection with sensitization to the hapten diphenylcyclopropenone (DPC). These receptors were taken from a woman aged 60-75 years with alopecia areata. Some clones in this sample may be carry-over from other donors' samples.

This clonotype was seen a few times. The V call is TRBV20-1, the J call TRBJ2-1; D is ambiguous. This CDR3 comprises 14 residues. CDR1 is DFQATT and CDR2 is SNEGSKA in the germline V gene (reference sequence). Trimming stripped 7 bases from V and 0 bases from J, with 13 bases between. CDR3 in DNA: TGCAGTGGGGCCCAACCGAGCTCCTACAATGAGCAGTTCTTC. It yields the protein CSGAQPSSYNEQFF.

This clonotype was seen at least ten times. In DNA form, the CDR3 reads TGTGCCAGCAGTACAACAGGGGGCCTCATGAACACTGAAGCTTTCTTT. It yields the protein CASSTTGGLMNTEAFF. This chain links TRBV6-6 with TRBJ1-1; 9 bases fit TRBD1. The junction had 7 bases not matched to a gene; V was cut back by 5 bases and J by 0 bases. Germline V gene sequence: CDR1 MNHNY, CDR2 SVGAGI (reference sequence). CDR3 size: 16 residues.

This clonotype turned up a few times. V usage is TRBV3-1 and J usage is TRBJ1-5; weak D call: TRBD1 (6 bases). The CDR3 is made up of 15 amino acids. Trimming left V 1 base short and J 7 bases short, with 14 bases between. CDR1 and CDR2 (germline): LGHDT, YNNKEL (reference sequence). CDR3 DNA sequence: TGTGCCAGCAGCCAAGGGCCGGACAGCGGGCAGCCCCAGCATTTT. It yields the protein CASSQGPDSGQPQHF.

This clonotype was found once. The V and J genes are TRBV7-6 and TRBJ2-5; TRBD2 is a possible D gene (5 bases). Germline assignment: CDR1 SGHVS and CDR2 FNYEAQ. V lost 4 bases and J lost 2, with 5 bases in between. The CDR3 extends over 12 amino acids. The CDR3 nucleotides are TGTGCCAGCAGCTCGGGACAAGAGACCCAGTACTTC. Amino acids: CASSSGQETQYF.

This clonotype was found a few times. V usage is TRBV18 and J usage is TRBJ1-6; D not certain. Trimming removed 0 bases at V and 7 bases at J, with 10 bases between. CDR1 and CDR2 from the germline V gene are KGHSH and LQKENI. The CDR3 totals 15 residues. The CDR3: CASSPPSRPNSPLHF. For the CDR3, the DNA is TGTGCCAGCTCACCACCGTCCAGGCCCAATTCACCCCTCCACTTT. Variable domain in full (rest from reference TRBV18 and TRBJ1-6): NAGVMQNPRHLVRRRGQEARLRCSPMKGHSHVYWYRQLPEEGLKFMVYLQKENIIDESGMPKERFSAEFPKEGPSILRIQQVVRGDSAAYFCASSPPSRPNSPLHFGNGTRLTVT.

The sample holds many counts of this clonotype. The V call is TRBV5-1, the J call TRBJ2-1; weak D call: TRBD1 (5 bases). Trimming shortened V by 6 bases and J by 15 bases, and 19 bases separated the two germline ends. CDR3 length: 12 amino acids. Germline CDR1 and CDR2: SGHRS and YFSETQ. The chain's CDR3 is CASNKERTLTFF. CDR3 nucleotides: TGCGCCAGCAACAAAGAAAGGACACTAACGTTCTTC.

The chain carries TRBV27 and TRBJ2-1, with D possibly TRBD2 on 5 matching bases. CDR1 and CDR2 from the germline V gene are MNHEY and SMNVEV (reference sequence). V was cut by 6 bases and J by 6 bases, with 15 bases left in between. The CDR3 is 14 residues long. This CDR3 is CASRYFSAFNEQFF. The CDR3 coding sequence is TGTGCCAGCAGATACTTTAGCGCTTTCAATGAGCAGTTCTTC.

This clonotype was recorded many times. The chain is built from TRBV5-4 and TRBJ1-1; D remains ambiguous. CDR3 size: 15 residues. V was clipped by 0 bases and J by 1 base, with 10 bases between them. Germline V CDR1 and CDR2: SGHNT, YYREEE (reference sequence). The CDR3 protein is CASSLGPGGNTEAFF. CDR3 nucleotide sequence: TGTGCCAGCAGCTTGGGGCCCGGAGGGAACACTGAAGCTTTCTTT.

This clonotype was detected a few times. This chain connects TRBV5-1 to TRBJ2-7, with D perhaps given as TRBD1 or TRBD2 (5 bases each). Trimming stripped 3 bases from V and 3 bases from J, with 13 bases between. Germline lookup yields CDR1 SGHRS and CDR2 YFSETQ. The CDR3 is 14 amino acids. The CDR3 sequence: CASSWGSSNYEQYF. Here the CDR3 DNA reads TGCGCCAGCAGCTGGGGGTCTTCCAACTACGAGCAGTACTTC.